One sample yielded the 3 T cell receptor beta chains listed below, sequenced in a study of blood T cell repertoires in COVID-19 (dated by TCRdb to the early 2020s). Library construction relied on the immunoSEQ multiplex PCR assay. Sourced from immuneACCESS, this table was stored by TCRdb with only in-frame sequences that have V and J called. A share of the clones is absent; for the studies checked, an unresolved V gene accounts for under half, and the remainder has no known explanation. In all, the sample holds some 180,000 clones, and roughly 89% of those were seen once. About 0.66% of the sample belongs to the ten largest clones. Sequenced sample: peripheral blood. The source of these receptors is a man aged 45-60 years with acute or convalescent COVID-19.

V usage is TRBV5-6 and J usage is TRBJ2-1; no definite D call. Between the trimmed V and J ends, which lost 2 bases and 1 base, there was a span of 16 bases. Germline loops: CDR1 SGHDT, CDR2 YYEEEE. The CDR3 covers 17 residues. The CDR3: CASSLVGARWSYNEQFF. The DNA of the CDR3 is TGTGCCAGCAGCTTAGTGGGTGCCAGGTGGTCCTACAATGAGCAGTTCTTC.

The CDR3 nucleotides are TGTGCCAGCAGCGTCAACAGGGGCAGCACCGGGGAGCTGTTTTTT. Translating gives CASSVNRGSTGELFF. V gene TRBV7-9 combines with J gene TRBJ2-2, with TRBD1 matching 7 bases. The V and J ends lost 5 bases and 4 bases, in that order; junction bases with no gene match: 7. This CDR3 is 15 amino acids long. In germline, CDR1 is SEHNR, CDR2 FQNEAQ (reference sequence).

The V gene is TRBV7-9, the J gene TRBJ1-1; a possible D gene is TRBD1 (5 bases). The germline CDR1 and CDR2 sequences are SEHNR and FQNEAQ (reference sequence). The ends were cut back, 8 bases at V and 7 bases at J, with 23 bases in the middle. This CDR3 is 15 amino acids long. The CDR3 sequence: CASDEFGGANGEAFF. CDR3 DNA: TGTGCCAGCGATGAGTTTGGTGGGGCAAACGGTGAAGCTTTCTTT. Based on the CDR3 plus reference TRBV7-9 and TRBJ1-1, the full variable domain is DTGVSQNPRHKITKRGQNVTFRCDPISEHNRLYWYRQTLGQGPEFLTYFQNEAQLEKSRLLSDRFSAERPKGSFSTLEIQRTEQGDSAMYLCASDEFGGANGEAFFGQGTRLTVV.